This note documents a single T cell receptor beta chain sequence. After re-calling the 5' RACE reads, TCRdb lists one entry per CDR3 protein, DNA absent. The listing records 120,000 to 150,000 distinct CDR3 sequences. The data are from a study of monozygotic twins with inflammatory bowel disease. Germline values: CDR1 DFQATT, CDR2 SNEGSKA (reference sequence). The CDR3 is 14 amino acids. This chain links TRBV20-1 with TRBJ1-6; the TCRdb call, TRBD1, lacks DNA for checking. Sequenced: blood. This TCR was recovered from a human donor with ulcerative colitis or Crohn's disease, or a healthy co-twin of an affected twin (not recorded which). CDR3 region: CSAYTGTGVSPLHF.